This T cell receptor (beta chain) was retrieved from a study of technical replicates of blood from a handful of donors. Sequencing was performed with immunoSEQ multiplex PCR; in TCRdb, only in-frame clones are kept and a portion is missing. The sample contains about 71,000 clones, 88% of which appear only once. Germline-derived CDR1 and CDR2 are LNHNV and YYDKDF (reference sequence). With V trimmed by 4 bases and J by 4 bases, 10 bases remained unmatched. The CDR3 is made up of 18 amino acids. The sequence was collected from a human donor in good health. Some clones in this sample may be carry-over from other donors' samples. Input material: PBMCs. The J gene is TRBJ2-2, the V gene TRBV15, with 12 nucleotides matching TRBD1. CDR3 amino acids: CATSKNKGQGAGTGELFF. The DNA of the CDR3 is TGTGCCACCAGCAAGAATAAGGGACAGGGGGCAGGCACCGGGGAGCTGTTTTTT.